The clone carrying this TCR beta chain was counted a single time. Its matching antigen is unknown. This entry comes from a study of shared clonotypes between healthy human individuals. Study-wide context: A donor's plate count was three for CD4 naive and three for CD4 memory; CD8 naive had two and CD8 memory one. Whole-study findings and limits: Donor scarcity curtailed the genetic and exposure-history diversity represented herein. In general, naive subsets displayed greater estimated richness than memory subsets did. It was observed that roughly 5% of naive CD4 clonotypes were shared across a few donors.

Looked up from germline, CDR1 is SGHVS and CDR2 is FQNEAQ. CDR3 size: 13 residues. The V and J ends lost 7 bases and 4 bases respectively, with 11 bases between them. The data were produced by immunoSEQ multiplex PCR, yet TCRdb's version contains in-frame clones alone and is incomplete. The sample yields millions of clones, 93% seen once. CD8 cells regarded as naive lacked CD45RO, were positively chosen for CCR7, and omitted terminally differentiated effector memory CD45RA+ cells. The chain couples TRBV7-8 to TRBJ1-5; D remains ambiguous. The material sequenced was naive CD8+ T cells from PBMCs. This receptor was obtained from a man aged 18 to 30 in good health. Some clones in this sample may be carry-over from other donors' samples. CDR3 sequence reads: CASTPGPNQPQHF. In nucleotides, the CDR3 is TGTGCCAGCACCCCCGGACCGAATCAGCCCCAGCATTTT. The variable domain in full, completed from reference TRBV7-8 and TRBJ1-5, reads GAGVSQSPRYKVAKRGQDVALRCDPISGHVSLFWYQQALGQGPEFLTYFQNEAQLDKSGLPSDRFFAERPEGSVSTLKIQRTQQEDSAVYLCASTPGPNQPQHFGDGTRLSIL.